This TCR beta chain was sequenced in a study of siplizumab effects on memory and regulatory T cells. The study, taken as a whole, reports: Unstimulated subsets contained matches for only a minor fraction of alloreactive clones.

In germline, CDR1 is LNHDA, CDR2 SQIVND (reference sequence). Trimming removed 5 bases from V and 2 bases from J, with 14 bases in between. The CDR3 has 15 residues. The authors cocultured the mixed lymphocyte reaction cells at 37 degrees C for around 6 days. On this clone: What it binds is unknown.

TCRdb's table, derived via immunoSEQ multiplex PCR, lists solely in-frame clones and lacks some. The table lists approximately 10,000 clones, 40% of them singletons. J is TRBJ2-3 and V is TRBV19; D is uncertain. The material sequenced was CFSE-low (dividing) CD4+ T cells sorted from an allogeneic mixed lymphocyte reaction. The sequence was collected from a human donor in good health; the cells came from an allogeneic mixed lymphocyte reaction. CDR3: CASSLHGTNTDTQYF. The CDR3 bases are TGTGCCAGTAGTCTCCACGGAACGAACACAGATACGCAGTATTTT.